The rows below give T cell receptor beta chains drawn from one sample of a study of cytomegalovirus exposure and HLA in healthy donors. Assay used: immunoSEQ multiplex PCR; TCRdb lists only in-frame clones, some missing. The sample has under 200,000 clones; around 80% are singletons. Sequencing was done on a sample of PBMCs. The receptor source for this set is a woman aged 50 to 65 in good health and CMV-seronegative. CDR3s include the opening cysteine and the closing phenylalanine or tryptophan. The D gene is left open where the match is weak. The size of a clone is reported for some rows only, either as once, few or many, or as a class for expanded clones.

V gene: TRBV7-9
clone size: -
CDR3 length: 14
J gene: TRBJ2-7
D gene: -
CDR3 protein: CASSPRRGSDEQYF
CDR3 DNA: TGTGCCAGCAGCCCCCGGAGAGGGAGCGACGAGCAGTACTTC

V gene: TRBV6-1
clone size: -
CDR3 length: 14
J gene: TRBJ2-1
D gene: TRBD2
CDR3 protein: CASSAGTSRNEQFF
CDR3 DNA: TGTGCCAGCAGTGCCGGGACTAGCAGGAATGAGCAGTTCTTC

V gene: TRBV9
clone size: -
CDR3 length: 16
J gene: TRBJ2-3
D gene: TRBD2
CDR3 protein: CASSYTSGGGGITQYF
CDR3 DNA: TGTGCCAGCAGCTACACGTCGGGGGGCGGGGGGATTACGCAGTATTTT

V gene: TRBV28
clone size: -
CDR3 length: 12
J gene: TRBJ1-1
D gene: TRBD1
CDR3 protein: CASSLVRGEAFF
CDR3 DNA: TGTGCCAGCAGTTTGGTCAGGGGGGAAGCTTTCTTT

V gene: TRBV28
clone size: once
CDR3 length: 11
J gene: TRBJ1-2
D gene: -
CDR3 protein: CASSSGLLYTF
CDR3 DNA: TGTGCCAGCAGTTCGGGTCTACTTTACACCTTC

V gene: TRBV7-9
clone size: few
CDR3 length: 16
J gene: TRBJ1-6
D gene: -
CDR3 protein: CASSLDGDSYNSPLHF
CDR3 DNA: TGTGCCAGCAGCTTAGACGGGGACTCCTATAATTCACCCCTCCACTTT

V gene: TRBV4-3
clone size: -
CDR3 length: 16
J gene: TRBJ1-4
D gene: -
CDR3 protein: CASSRDPQGTNEKLFF
CDR3 DNA: TGCGCCAGCAGCCGCGACCCACAGGGAACGAATGAAAAACTGTTTTTT

V gene: TRBV11-2
clone size: -
CDR3 length: 16
J gene: TRBJ2-7
D gene: TRBD1
CDR3 protein: CASSHSPGQGSYEQYF
CDR3 DNA: TGTGCCAGCAGCCATTCCCCGGGACAGGGATCCTACGAGCAGTACTTC

V gene: TRBV7-2
clone size: -
CDR3 length: 12
J gene: TRBJ1-1
D gene: -
CDR3 protein: CASSRPGQEAFF
CDR3 DNA: TGTGCCAGCAGCCGACCGGGACAAGAAGCTTTCTTT

V gene: TRBV19
clone size: -
CDR3 length: 13
J gene: TRBJ1-1
D gene: TRBD1
CDR3 protein: CASSIDRDTEAFF
CDR3 DNA: TGTGCCAGTAGTATTGACAGGGACACTGAAGCTTTCTTT

V gene: TRBV28
clone size: -
CDR3 length: 15
J gene: TRBJ2-1
D gene: TRBD2
CDR3 protein: CASSFAGVVSNEQFF
CDR3 DNA: TGTGCCAGCAGTTTTGCGGGAGTGGTATCCAATGAGCAGTTCTTC